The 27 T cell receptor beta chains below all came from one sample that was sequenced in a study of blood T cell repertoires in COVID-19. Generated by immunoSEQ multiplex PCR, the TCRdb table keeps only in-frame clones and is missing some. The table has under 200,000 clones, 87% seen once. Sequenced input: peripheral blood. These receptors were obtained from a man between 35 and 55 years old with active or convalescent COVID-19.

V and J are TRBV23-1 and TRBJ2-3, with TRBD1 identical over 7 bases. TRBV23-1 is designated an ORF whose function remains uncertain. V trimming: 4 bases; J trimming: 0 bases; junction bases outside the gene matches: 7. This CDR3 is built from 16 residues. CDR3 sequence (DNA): TGCGCCAGCAGTCTTCGGGACAGATCTAGCACAGATACGCAGTATTTT. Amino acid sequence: CASSLRDRSSTDTQYF.

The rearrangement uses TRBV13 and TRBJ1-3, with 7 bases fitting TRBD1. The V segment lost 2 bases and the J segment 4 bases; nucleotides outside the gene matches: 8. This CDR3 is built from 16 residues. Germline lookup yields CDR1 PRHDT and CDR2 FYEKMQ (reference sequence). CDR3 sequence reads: CASSLTGVRRGNTIYF. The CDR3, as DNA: TGTGCCAGCAGCTTAACAGGGGTGAGGCGAGGAAACACCATATATTTT.

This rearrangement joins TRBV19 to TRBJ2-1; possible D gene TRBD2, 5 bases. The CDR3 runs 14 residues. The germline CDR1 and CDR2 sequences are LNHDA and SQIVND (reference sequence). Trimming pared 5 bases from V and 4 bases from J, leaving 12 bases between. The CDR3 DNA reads TGTGCCAGTAGTGCGCTAGCCTCTTACAATGAGCAGTTCTTC. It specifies CASSALASYNEQFF.

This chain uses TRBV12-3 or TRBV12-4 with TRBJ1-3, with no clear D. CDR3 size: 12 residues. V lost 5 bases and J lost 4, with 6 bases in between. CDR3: CASSTPGNTIYF. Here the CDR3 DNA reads TGTGCCAGCAGTACACCCGGAAACACCATATATTTT.

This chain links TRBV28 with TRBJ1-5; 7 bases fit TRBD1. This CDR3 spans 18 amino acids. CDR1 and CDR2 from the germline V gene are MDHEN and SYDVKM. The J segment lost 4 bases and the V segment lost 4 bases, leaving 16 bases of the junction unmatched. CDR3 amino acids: CASSSSLVGTALNQPQHF. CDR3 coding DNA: TGTGCCAGCAGTTCCTCCCTCGTCGGGACAGCCCTTAATCAGCCCCAGCATTTT.

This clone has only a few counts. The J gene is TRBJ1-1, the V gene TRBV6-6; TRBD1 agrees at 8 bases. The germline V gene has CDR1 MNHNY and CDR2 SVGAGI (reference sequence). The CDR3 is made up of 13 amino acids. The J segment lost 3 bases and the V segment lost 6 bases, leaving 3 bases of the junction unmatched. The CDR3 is CASRDRVDTEAFF. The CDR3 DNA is TGTGCCAGCAGGGACAGGGTAGACACTGAAGCTTTCTTT.

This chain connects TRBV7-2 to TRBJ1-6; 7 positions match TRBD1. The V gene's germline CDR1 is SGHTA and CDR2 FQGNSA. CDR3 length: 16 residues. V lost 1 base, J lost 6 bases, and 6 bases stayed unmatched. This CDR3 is CASSLGPTGTNSPLHF. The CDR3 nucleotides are TGTGCCAGCAGCTTAGGTCCGACAGGGACTAATTCACCCCTCCACTTT. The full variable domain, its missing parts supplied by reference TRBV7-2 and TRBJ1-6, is GAGVSQSPSNKVTEKGKDVELRCDPISGHTALYWYRQSLGQGLEFLIYFQGNSAPDKSGLPSDRFSAERTGGSVSTLTIQRTQQEDSAVYLCASSLGPTGTNSPLHFGNGTRLTVT.

CDR3 sequence reads: CASSEWGGQPQHF. CDR3 DNA: TGTGCCAGCAGTGAATGGGGAGGTCAGCCCCAGCATTTT. The chain employs TRBV6-1 and TRBJ1-5; D uncertain. CDR3 length equals 13 residues. V lost 2 bases and J lost 6, with 8 bases in between. The V gene's germline CDR1 is MNHNS and CDR2 SASEGT.

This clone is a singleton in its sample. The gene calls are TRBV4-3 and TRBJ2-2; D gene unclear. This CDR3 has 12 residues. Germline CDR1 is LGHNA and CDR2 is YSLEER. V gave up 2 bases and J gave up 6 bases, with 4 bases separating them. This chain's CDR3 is CASSQYSGELFF. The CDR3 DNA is TGCGCCAGCAGCCAATATTCCGGGGAGCTGTTTTTT.

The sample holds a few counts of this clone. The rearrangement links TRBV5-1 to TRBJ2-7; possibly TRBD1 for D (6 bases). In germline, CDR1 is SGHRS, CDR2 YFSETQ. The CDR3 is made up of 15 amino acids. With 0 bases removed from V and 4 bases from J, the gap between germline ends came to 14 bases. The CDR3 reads CASSLAGGENYEQYF. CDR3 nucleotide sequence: TGCGCCAGCAGCTTGGCTGGGGGCGAGAATTACGAGCAGTACTTC. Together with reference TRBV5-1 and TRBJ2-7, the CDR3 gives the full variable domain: KAGVTQTPRYLIKTRGQQVTLSCSPISGHRSVSWYQQTPGQGLQFLFEYFSETQRNKGNFPGRFSGRQFSNSRSEMNVSTLELGDSALYLCASSLAGGENYEQYFGPGTRLTVT.

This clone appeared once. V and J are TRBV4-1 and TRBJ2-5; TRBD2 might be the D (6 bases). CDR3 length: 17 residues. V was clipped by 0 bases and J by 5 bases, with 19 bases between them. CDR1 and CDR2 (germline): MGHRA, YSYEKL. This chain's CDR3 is CASSQDMSAYAGETQYF. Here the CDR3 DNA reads TGCGCCAGCAGCCAAGATATGAGCGCCTACGCGGGGGAGACCCAGTACTTC.

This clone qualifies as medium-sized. CDR3 residues: CASSSRVANQPQHF. CDR3 in DNA: TGTGCCAGCAGCTCCCGGGTAGCTAATCAGCCCCAGCATTTT. The chain has TRBV11-2 and TRBJ1-5; D remains unclear. The CDR3 spans 14 residues. The germline V gene has CDR1 SGHAT and CDR2 FQNNGV. Trimming shortened V by 4 bases and J by 4 bases, and 11 bases separated the two germline ends.

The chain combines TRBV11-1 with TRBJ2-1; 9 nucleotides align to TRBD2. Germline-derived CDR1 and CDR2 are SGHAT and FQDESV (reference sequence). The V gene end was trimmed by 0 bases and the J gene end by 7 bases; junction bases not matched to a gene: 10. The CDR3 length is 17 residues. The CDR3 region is CASSLATPLRGGNEQFF. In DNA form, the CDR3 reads TGTGCCAGCAGCTTAGCGACGCCCCTGCGGGGGGGGAATGAGCAGTTCTTC.

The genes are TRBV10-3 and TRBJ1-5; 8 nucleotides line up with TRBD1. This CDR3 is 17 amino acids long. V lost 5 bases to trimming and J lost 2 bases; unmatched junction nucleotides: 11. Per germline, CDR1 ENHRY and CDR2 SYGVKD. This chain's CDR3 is CAISPGGPGQGNQPQHF. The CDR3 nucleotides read TGTGCCATCAGTCCAGGGGGCCCAGGGCAAGGCAATCAGCCCCAGCATTTT.

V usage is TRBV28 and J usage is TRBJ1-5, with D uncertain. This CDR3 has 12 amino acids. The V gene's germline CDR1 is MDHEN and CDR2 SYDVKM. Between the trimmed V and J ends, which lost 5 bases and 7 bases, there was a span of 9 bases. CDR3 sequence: CASSPTGQPQHF. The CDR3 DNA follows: TGTGCCAGCAGTCCTACCGGGCAGCCCCAGCATTTT.

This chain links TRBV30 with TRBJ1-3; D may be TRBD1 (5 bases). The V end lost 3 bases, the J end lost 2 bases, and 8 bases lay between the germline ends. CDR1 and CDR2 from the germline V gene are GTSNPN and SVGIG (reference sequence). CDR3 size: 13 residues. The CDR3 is CAWREGPGNTIYF. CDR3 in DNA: TGTGCCTGGAGGGAGGGACCTGGAAACACCATATATTTT.

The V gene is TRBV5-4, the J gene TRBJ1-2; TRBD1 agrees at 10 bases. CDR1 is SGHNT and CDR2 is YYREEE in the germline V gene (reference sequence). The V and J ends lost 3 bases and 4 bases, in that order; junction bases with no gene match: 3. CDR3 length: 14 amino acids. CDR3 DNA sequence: TGTGCCAGCAGCTCGACAGGGGGCAGCTATGGCTACACCTTC. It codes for CASSSTGGSYGYTF.

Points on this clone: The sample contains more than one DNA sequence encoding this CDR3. CDR3 in amino acids: CASSTTGNTEAFF. For the CDR3, the DNA is TGTGCCAGTAGTACGACAGGGAACACTGAAGCTTTCTTT. This rearrangement joins TRBV19 to TRBJ1-1; TRBD1 might be the D (6 bases). Germline CDR1 and CDR2: LNHDA and SQIVND (reference sequence). Trimming pared 4 bases from V and 1 base from J, leaving 7 bases between. The CDR3 loop spans 13 amino acids. Using reference TRBV19 and TRBJ1-1 for the parts outside the CDR3, the full variable domain is DGGITQSPKYLFRKEGQNVTLSCEQNLNHDAMYWYRQDPGQGLRLIYYSQIVNDFQKGDIAEGYSVSREKKESFPLTVTSAQKNPTAFYLCASSTTGNTEAFFGQGTRLTVV.

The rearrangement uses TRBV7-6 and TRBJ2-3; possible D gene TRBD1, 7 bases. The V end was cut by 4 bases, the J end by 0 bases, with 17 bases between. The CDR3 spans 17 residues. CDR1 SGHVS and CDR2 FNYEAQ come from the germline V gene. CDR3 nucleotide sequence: TGTGCCAGCAGCTACACCCCACAGGGGACTAGCACAGATACGCAGTATTTT. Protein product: CASSYTPQGTSTDTQYF.

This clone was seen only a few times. CDR3 loop: CATSDKKGQPYQETQYF. As DNA, the CDR3 is TGTGCCACCAGTGATAAAAAGGGACAACCGTACCAAGAGACCCAGTACTTC. The V gene is TRBV24-1, the J gene TRBJ2-5; D might be TRBD1 (6 bases). CDR3 length: 17 amino acids. V was clipped by 3 bases and J by 0 bases, with 16 bases between them. Germline V gives CDR1 KGHDR, CDR2 SFDVKD.

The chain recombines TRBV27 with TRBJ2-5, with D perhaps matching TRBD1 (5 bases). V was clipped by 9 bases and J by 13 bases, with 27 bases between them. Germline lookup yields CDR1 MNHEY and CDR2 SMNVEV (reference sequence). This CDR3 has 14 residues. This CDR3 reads CASRGGETRISSYF. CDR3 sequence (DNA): TGTGCCAGTAGGGGCGGAGAGACCCGAATATCATCGTACTTC.

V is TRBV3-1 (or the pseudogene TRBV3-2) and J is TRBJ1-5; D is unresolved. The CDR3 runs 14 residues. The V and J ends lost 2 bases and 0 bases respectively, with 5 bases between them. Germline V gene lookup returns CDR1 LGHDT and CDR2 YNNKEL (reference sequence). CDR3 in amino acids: CASSQLYSNQPQHF. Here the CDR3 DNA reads TGTGCCAGCAGCCAATTATATAGCAATCAGCCCCAGCATTTT.

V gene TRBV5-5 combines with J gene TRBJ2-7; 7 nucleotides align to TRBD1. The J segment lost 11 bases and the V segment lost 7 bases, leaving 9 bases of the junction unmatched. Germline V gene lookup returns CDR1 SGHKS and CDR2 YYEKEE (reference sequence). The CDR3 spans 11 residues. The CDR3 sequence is CASRGEQGEYF. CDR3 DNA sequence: TGTGCCAGCCGAGGGGAGCAGGGGGAGTACTTC. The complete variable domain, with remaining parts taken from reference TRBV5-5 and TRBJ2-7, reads DAGVTQSPTHLIKTRGQQVTLRCSPISGHKSVSWYQQVLGQGPQFIFQYYEKEERGRGNFPDRFSARQFPNYSSELNVNALLLGDSALYLCASRGEQGEYFGPGTRLTVT.

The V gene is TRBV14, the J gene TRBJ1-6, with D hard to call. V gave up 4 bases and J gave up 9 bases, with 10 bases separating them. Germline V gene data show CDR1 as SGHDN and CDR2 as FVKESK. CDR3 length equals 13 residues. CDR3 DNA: TGTGCCAGCAGCCCCCTGGGAGGTTCACCCCTCCACTTT. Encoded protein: CASSPLGGSPLHF.

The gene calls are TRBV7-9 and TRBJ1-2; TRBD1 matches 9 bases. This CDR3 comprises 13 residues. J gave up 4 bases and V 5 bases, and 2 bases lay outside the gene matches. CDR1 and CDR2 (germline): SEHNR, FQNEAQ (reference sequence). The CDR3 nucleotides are TGTGCCAGCAGCGGACAGGGGACCTATGGCTACACCTTC. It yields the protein CASSGQGTYGYTF.

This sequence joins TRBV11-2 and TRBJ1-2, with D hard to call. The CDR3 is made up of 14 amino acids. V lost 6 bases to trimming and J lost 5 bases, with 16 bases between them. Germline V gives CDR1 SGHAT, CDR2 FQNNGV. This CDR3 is CASSYLGAAYGYTF. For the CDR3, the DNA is TGTGCCAGCAGTTATCTTGGAGCGGCTTATGGCTACACCTTC. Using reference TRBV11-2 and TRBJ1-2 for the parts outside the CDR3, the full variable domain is EAGVAQSPRYKIIEKRQSVAFWCNPISGHATLYWYQQILGQGPKLLIQFQNNGVVDDSQLPKDRFSAERLKGVDSTLKIQPAKLEDSAVYLCASSYLGAAYGYTFGSGTRLTVV.

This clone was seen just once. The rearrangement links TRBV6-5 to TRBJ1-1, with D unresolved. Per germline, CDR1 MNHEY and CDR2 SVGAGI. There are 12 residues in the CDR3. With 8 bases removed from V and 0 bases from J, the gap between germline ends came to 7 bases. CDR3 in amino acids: CASLRLNTEAFF. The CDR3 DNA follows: TGTGCCAGCTTGCGTTTGAACACTGAAGCTTTCTTT.